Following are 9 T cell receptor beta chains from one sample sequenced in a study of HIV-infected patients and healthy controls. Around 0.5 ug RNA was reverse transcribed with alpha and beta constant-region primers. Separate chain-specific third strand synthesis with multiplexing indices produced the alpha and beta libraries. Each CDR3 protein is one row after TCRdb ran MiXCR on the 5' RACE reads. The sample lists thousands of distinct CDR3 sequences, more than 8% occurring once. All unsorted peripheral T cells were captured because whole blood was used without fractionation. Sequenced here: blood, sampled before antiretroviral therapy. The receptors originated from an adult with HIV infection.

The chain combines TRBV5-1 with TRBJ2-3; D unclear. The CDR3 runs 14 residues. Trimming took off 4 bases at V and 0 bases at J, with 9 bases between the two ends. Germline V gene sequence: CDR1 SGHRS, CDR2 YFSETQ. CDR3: CASSVGMSTDTQYF. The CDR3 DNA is TGCGCCAGCAGCGTAGGGATGAGCACAGATACGCAGTATTTT. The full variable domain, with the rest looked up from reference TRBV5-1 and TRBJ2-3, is KAGVTQTPRYLIKTRGQQVTLSCSPISGHRSVSWYQQTPGQGLQFLFEYFSETQRNKGNFPGRFSGRQFSNSRSEMNVSTLELGDSALYLCASSVGMSTDTQYFGPGTRLTVL.

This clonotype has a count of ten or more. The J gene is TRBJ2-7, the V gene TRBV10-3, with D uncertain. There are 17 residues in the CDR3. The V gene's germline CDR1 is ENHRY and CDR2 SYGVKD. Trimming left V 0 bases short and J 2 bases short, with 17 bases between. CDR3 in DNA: TGTGCCATCAGTGAGTCGATGACCCGCAGCACCCCCTACGAGCAGTACTTC. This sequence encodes CAISESMTRSTPYEQYF.

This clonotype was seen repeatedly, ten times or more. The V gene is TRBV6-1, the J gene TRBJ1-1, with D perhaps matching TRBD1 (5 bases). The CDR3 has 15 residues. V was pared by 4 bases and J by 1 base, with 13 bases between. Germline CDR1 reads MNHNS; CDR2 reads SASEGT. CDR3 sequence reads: CASSGRGGKNTEAFF. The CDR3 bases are TGTGCCAGCAGTGGTCGCGGGGGGAAGAACACTGAAGCTTTCTTT.

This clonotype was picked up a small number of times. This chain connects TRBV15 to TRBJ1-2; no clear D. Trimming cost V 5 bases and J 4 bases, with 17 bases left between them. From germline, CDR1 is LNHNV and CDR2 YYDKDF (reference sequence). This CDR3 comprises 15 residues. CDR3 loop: CATSPPSTELYGYTF. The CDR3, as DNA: TGTGCCACCAGCCCGCCGAGCACAGAACTCTATGGCTACACCTTC.

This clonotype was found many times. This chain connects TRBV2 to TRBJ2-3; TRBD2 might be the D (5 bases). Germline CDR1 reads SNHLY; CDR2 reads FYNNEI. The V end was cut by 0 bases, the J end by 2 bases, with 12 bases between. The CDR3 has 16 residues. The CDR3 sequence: CASSEAWERHTDTQYF. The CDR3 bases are TGTGCCAGCAGTGAAGCGTGGGAGCGACACACAGATACGCAGTATTTT.

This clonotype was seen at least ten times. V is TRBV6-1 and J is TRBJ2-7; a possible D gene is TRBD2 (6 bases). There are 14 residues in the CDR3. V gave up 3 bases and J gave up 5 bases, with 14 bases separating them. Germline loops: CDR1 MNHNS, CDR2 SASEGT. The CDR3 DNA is TGTGCCAGCAGTGAGGTCGGGAGTCTCCACGAGCAGTACTTC. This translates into CASSEVGSLHEQYF.

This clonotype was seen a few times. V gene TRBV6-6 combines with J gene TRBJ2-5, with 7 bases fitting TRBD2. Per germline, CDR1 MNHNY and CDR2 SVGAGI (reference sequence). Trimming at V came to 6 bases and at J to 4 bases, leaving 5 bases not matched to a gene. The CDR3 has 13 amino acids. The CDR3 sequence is CASRSPGGETQYF. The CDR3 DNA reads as TGTGCCAGCAGAAGTCCGGGAGGAGAGACCCAGTACTTC.

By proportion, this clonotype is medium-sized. The CDR3 nucleotides are TGTGCCAGCAATCGGGACAGGGTTAGCAATCAGCCCCAGCATTTT. Encoded protein: CASNRDRVSNQPQHF. The rearrangement uses TRBV6-1 and TRBJ1-5; 9 bases line up with TRBD1. Trimming at V came to 7 bases and at J to 0 bases, leaving 4 bases not matched to a gene. The CDR3 has 15 residues. CDR1 and CDR2 from the germline V gene are MNHNS and SASEGT.

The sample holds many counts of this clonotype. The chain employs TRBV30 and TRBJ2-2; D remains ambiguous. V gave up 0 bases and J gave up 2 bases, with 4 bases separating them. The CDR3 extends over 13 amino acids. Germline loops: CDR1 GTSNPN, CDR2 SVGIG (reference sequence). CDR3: CAWSVGNTGELFF. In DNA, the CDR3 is TGTGCCTGGAGTGTAGGAAACACCGGGGAGCTGTTTTTT.